The present T cell receptor (beta chain) was sequenced within a study of blood T cells in healthy people across ages. Study-level points and caveats: Among long-lived donors, naive CD4+ cells were more numerous and diversity higher than in aged donors.

Using a J-beta primer mix together with a sample-barcoded 5' primer, a second PCR was run for about 6 to 12 cycles. A 12-random-nucleotide template-switch adaptor tagged each cDNA molecule. TCRdb re-derived calls from the 5' RACE reads in MiXCR, one entry per CDR3 protein. The sample has 1,300,000 or so distinct CDR3 sequences, 55% to 75% seen once. Every donor gave 8 to 10 milliliters of peripheral blood. Every sample yielded at least 7 million isolated PBMCs. This CDR3 is built from 14 residues. Trimming removed 4 bases from V and 3 bases from J, with 9 bases in between. The germline gives CDR1 SEHNR, CDR2 FQNEAQ (reference sequence). This clonotype has more than one count but fewer than ten. Its antigen is undetermined.

This receptor was identified in a young man in good health. The gene calls are TRBV7-9 and TRBJ1-4; D ambiguous. Sequences were obtained from blood. The CDR3 is CASSSAGANEKLFF. CDR3 nucleotide sequence: TGTGCCAGCAGCTCCGCGGGAGCTAATGAAAAACTGTTTTTT.